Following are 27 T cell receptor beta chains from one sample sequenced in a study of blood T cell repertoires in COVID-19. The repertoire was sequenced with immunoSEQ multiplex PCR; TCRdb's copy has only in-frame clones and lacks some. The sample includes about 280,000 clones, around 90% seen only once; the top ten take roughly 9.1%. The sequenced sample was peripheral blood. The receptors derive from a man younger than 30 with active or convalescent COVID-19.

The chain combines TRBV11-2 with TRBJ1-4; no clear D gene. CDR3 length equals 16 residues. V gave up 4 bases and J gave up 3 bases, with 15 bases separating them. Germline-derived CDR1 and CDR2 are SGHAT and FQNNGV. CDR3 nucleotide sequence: TGTGCCAGCAGCTCCCAAATATCGGGAGCTAATGAAAAACTGTTTTTT. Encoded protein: CASSSQISGANEKLFF.

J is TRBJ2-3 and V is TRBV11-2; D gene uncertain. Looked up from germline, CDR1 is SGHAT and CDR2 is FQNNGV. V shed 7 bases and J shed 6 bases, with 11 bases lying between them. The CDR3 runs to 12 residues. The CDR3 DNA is TGTGCCAGCACCCTAGGTGAGGATACGCAGTATTTT. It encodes CASTLGEDTQYF.

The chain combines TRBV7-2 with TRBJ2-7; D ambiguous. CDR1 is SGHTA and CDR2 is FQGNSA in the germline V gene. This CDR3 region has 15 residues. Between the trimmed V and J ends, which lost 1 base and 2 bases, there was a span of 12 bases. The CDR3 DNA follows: TGTGCCAGCAGCTTAGAGATCTTCAGTGCCTACGAGCAGTACTTC. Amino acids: CASSLEIFSAYEQYF.

The CDR3 sequence is CASSEGGQAINQPQHF. The CDR3 DNA reads as TGTGCCAGCAGTGAAGGGGGACAGGCTATCAATCAGCCCCAGCATTTT. The J gene is TRBJ1-5, the V gene TRBV6-1; 8 bases are a match to TRBD1. The CDR3 has 16 residues. Germline CDR1 and CDR2: MNHNS and SASEGT. Losses at the gene ends were 1 base for V and 3 bases for J; bases not matched to a gene: 5.

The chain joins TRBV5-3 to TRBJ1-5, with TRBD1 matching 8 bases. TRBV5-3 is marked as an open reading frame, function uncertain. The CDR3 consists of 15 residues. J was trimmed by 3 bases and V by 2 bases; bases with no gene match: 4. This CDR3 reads CARSLLQGDNQPQHF. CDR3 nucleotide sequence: TGTGCCAGAAGCTTACTACAGGGGGACAATCAGCCCCAGCATTTT.

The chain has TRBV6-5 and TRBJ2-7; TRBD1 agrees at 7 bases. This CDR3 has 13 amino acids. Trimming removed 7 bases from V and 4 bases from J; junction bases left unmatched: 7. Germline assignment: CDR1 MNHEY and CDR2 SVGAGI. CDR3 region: CASKGTAIYEQYF. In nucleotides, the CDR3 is TGTGCCAGCAAAGGGACAGCTATTTACGAGCAGTACTTC.

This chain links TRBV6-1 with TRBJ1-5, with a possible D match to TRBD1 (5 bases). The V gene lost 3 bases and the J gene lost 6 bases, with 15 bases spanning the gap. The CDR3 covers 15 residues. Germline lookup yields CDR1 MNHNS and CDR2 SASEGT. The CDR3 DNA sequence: TGTGCCAGCAGTGACGTGACCCGGGGGGTTCAGCCCCAGCATTTT. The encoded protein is CASSDVTRGVQPQHF.

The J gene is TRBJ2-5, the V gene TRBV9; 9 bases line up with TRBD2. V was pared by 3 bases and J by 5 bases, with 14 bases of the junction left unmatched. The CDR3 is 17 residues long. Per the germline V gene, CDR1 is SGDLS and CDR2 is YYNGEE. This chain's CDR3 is CASSGPPPAGGPETQYF. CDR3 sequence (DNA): TGTGCCAGCAGCGGGCCCCCCCCGGCGGGGGGGCCGGAGACCCAGTACTTC.

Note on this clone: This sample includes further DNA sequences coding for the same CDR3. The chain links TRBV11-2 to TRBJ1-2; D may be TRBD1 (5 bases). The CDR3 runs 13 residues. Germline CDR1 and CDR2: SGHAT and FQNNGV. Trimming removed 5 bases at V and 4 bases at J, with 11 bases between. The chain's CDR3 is CASSLREVYGYTF. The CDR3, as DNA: TGTGCCAGCAGCCTCAGGGAGGTCTATGGCTACACCTTC. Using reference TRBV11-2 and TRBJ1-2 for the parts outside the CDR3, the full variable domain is EAGVAQSPRYKIIEKRQSVAFWCNPISGHATLYWYQQILGQGPKLLIQFQNNGVVDDSQLPKDRFSAERLKGVDSTLKIQPAKLEDSAVYLCASSLREVYGYTFGSGTRLTVV.

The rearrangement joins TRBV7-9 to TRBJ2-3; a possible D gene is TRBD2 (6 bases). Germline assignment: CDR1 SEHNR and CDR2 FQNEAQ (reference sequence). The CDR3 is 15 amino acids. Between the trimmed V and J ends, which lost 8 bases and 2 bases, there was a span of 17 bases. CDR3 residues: CASGMAWDSTDTQYF. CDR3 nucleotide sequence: TGTGCCAGCGGGATGGCTTGGGACTCCACAGATACGCAGTATTTT.

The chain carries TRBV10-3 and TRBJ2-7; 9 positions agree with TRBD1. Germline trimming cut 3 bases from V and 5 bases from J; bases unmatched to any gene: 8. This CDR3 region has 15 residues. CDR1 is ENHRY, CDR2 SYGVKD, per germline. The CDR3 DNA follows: TGTGCCATCAGTGACCGGGACAGGGTGTTACACGAGCAGTACTTC. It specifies CAISDRDRVLHEQYF.

The CDR3 is CASSYLQDMNTEAFF. The CDR3 coding sequence is TGTGCCAGCAGTTACCTTCAGGACATGAACACTGAAGCTTTCTTT. This chain uses TRBV6-2 or TRBV6-3 with TRBJ1-1; D perhaps matches TRBD1 (5 bases). CDR1 is MNHEY, CDR2 SVGEGT, per germline. Trimming cost V 2 bases and J 0 bases, with 10 bases left between them. This CDR3 comprises 15 residues.

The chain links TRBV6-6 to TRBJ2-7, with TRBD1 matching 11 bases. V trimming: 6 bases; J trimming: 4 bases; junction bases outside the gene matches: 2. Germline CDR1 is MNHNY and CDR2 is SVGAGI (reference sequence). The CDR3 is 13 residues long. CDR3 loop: CASRGQGAYEQYF. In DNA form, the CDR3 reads TGTGCCAGCAGAGGACAGGGGGCTTACGAGCAGTACTTC.

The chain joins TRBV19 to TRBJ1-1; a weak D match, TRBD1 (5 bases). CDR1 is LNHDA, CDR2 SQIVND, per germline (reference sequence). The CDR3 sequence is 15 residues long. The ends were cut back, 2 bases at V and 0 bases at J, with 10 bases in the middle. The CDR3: CASSITQVMNTEAFF. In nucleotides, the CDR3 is TGTGCCAGTAGTATAACACAGGTCATGAACACTGAAGCTTTCTTT.

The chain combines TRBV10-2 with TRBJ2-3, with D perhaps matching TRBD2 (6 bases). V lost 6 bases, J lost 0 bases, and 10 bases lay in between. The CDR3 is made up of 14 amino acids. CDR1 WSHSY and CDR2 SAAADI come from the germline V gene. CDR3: CASRKGTSTDTQYF. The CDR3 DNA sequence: TGCGCCAGCAGGAAAGGGACTAGCACAGATACGCAGTATTTT.

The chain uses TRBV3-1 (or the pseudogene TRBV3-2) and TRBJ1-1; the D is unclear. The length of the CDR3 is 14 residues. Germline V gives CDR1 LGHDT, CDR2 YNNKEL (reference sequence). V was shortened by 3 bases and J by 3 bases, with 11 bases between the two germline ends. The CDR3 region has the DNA TGTGCCAGCAGCCAGTCTACAGCTTACACTGAAGCTTTCTTT. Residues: CASSQSTAYTEAFF.

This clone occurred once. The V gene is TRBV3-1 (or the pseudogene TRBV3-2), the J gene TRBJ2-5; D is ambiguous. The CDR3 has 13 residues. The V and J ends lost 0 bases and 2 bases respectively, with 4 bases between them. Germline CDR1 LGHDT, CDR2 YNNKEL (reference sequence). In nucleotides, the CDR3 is TGTGCCAGCAGCCAAGAGGCACAAGAGACCCAGTACTTC. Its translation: CASSQEAQETQYF.

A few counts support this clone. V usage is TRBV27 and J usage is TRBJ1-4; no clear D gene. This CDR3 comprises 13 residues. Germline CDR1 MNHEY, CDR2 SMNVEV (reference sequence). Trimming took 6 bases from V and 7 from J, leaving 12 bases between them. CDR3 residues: CASSKMAGEKLFF. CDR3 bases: TGTGCCAGCAGCAAGATGGCGGGTGAAAAACTGTTTTTT. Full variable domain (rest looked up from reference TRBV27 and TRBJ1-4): EAQVTQNPRYLITVTGKKLTVTCSQNMNHEYMSWYRQDPGLGLRQIYYSMNVEVTDKGDVPEGYKVSRKEKRNFPLILESPSPNQTSLYFCASSKMAGEKLFFGSGTQLSVL.

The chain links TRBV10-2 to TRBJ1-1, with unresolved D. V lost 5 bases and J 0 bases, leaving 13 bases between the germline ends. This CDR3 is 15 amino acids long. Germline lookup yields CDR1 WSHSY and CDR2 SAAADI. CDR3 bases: TGCGCCAGCAGTCAAGAAATACGGGTGAACACTGAAGCTTTCTTT. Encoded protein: CASSQEIRVNTEAFF.

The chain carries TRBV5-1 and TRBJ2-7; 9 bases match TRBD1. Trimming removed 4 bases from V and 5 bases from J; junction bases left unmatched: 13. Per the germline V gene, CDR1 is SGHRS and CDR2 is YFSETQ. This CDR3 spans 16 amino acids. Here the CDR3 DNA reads TGCGCCAGCAGCCCCAATACAGGGGGCAATAGAGACGAGCAGTACTTC. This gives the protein CASSPNTGGNRDEQYF.

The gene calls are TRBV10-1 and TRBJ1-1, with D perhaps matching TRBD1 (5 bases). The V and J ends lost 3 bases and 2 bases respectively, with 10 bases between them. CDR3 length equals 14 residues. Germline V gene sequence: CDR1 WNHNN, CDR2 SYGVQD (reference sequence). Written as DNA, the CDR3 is TGCGCCAGCAGTGATTGGACAAACAACACTGAAGCTTTCTTT. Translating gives CASSDWTNNTEAFF.

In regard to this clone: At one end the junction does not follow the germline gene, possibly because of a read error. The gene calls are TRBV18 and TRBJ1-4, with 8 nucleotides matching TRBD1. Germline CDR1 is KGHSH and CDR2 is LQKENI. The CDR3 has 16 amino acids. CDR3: CASSPKDREANEKLFF. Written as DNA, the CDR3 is TGTGCCAGCTCACCAAAGGACAGGGAGGCTAACGAAAAACTGTTTTTT.

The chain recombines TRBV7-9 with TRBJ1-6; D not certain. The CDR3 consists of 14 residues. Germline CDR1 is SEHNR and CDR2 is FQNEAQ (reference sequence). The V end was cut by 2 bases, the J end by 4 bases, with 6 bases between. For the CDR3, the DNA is TGTGCCAGCAGCTTACCCAGTTATAATTCACCCCTCCACTTT. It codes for CASSLPSYNSPLHF.

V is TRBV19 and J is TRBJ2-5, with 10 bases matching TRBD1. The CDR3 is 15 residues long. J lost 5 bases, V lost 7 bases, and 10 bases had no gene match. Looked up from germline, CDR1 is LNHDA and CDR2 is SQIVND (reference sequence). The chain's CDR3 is CASTPGQGWRETQYF. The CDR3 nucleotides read TGTGCCAGTACCCCGGGACAGGGGTGGCGGGAGACCCAGTACTTC. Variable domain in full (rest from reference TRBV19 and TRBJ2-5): DGGITQSPKYLFRKEGQNVTLSCEQNLNHDAMYWYRQDPGQGLRLIYYSQIVNDFQKGDIAEGYSVSREKKESFPLTVTSAQKNPTAFYLCASTPGQGWRETQYFGPGTRLLVL.

In nucleotides, the CDR3 is TGTGCCAGCAGCTTAGCCAGGCAAAATGAAAAACTGTTTTTT. Its protein product is CASSLARQNEKLFF. This chain links TRBV7-9 with TRBJ1-4; unclear D gene. There are 14 residues in the CDR3. V lost 0 bases and J 5 bases, leaving 7 bases between the germline ends. CDR1 and CDR2 from the germline V gene are SEHNR and FQNEAQ (reference sequence).

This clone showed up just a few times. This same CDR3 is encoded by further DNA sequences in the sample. CDR3 in amino acids: CASSEAGQGSGYTF. The DNA of the CDR3 is TGTGCCAGCAGTGAAGCGGGGCAGGGTAGCGGCTACACCTTC. The chain carries TRBV6-1 and TRBJ1-2; possibly TRBD1 for D (5 bases). Germline assignment: CDR1 MNHNS and CDR2 SASEGT. V was shortened by 0 bases and J by 8 bases, with 13 bases between the two germline ends. This CDR3 region has 14 residues.

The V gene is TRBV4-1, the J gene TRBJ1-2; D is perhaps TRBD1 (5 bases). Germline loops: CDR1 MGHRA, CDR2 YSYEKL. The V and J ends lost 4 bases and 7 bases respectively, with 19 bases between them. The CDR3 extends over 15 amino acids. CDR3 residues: CASSRPTRQLTGYTF. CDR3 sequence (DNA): TGCGCCAGCAGCCGTCCAACAAGACAGTTAACTGGCTACACCTTC.